The rows below give T cell receptor beta chains drawn from one sample of a study of blood T cells in healthy people across ages. From the 5' RACE reads, TCRdb called clonotypes with MiXCR, one entry per CDR3 protein. The sample lists about 800,000 distinct CDR3 sequences; 46% were seen once. Source material: blood. These receptors came from a man older than 75 in good health. Both conserved end residues are part of each CDR3. A D gene is named only where the DNA matches it firmly. A row's size may be missing; if present it is once, few, many or a size class.

D gene: TRBD2; J gene: TRBJ2-5; V gene: TRBV30; clone size: .; CDR3 DNA: TGTGCCTGGAGTGTATCTGTGGGAGGGGAGCAGTACTTC; CDR3 protein: CAWSVSVGGEQYF
D gene: TRBD2; J gene: TRBJ2-7; V gene: TRBV29-1; clone size: few; CDR3 DNA: TGCAGCGTTCTCGGGCTAGCGGGAGCCGGCGAGCAGTACTTC; CDR3 protein: CSVLGLAGAGEQYF
D gene: TRBD1; J gene: TRBJ1-6; V gene: TRBV4-1; clone size: .; CDR3 DNA: TGCGCCAGCAGCCACACTTACCGGGACAGCAATTCACCCCTCCACTTT; CDR3 protein: CASSHTYRDSNSPLHF
D gene: TRBD2; J gene: TRBJ2-3; V gene: TRBV27; clone size: .; CDR3 DNA: TGTGCCAGCAGTAGGCTAGCGGGAGAAGTTAGAACAGATACGCAGTATTTT; CDR3 protein: CASSRLAGEVRTDTQYF
D gene: .; J gene: TRBJ2-2; V gene: TRBV30; clone size: .; CDR3 DNA: TGTGCCTCCCAGGAGCGGATGAACACCGGGGAGCTGTTTTTT; CDR3 protein: CASQERMNTGELFF
D gene: .; J gene: TRBJ1-5; V gene: TRBV6-5; clone size: .; CDR3 DNA: TGTGCCAGCAGTTCACAGGATCAGCCCCAGCATTTT; CDR3 protein: CASSSQDQPQHF
D gene: .; J gene: TRBJ2-3; V gene: TRBV7-3; clone size: .; CDR3 DNA: TGTGCCAGCAGCTTCCCCGGGGCCGCGGATACGCAGTATTTT; CDR3 protein: CASSFPGAADTQYF
D gene: .; J gene: TRBJ1-2; V gene: TRBV29-1; clone size: few; CDR3 DNA: TGCAGCGTTGATCGGGGGCCCTATGGCTACACCTTC; CDR3 protein: CSVDRGPYGYTF
D gene: .; J gene: TRBJ2-3; V gene: TRBV20-1; clone size: few; CDR3 DNA: TGCAGTGCTAGCTTGACGGCAGGCACAGATACGCAGTATTTT; CDR3 protein: CSASLTAGTDTQYF
D gene: TRBD2; J gene: TRBJ2-3; V gene: TRBV5-1; clone size: few; CDR3 DNA: TGCGCCAGCAGCTTGCCCTCCGGACTAGCGGGAGGGAGCACAGATACGCAGTATTTT; CDR3 protein: CASSLPSGLAGGSTDTQYF
D gene: .; J gene: TRBJ2-5; V gene: TRBV7-3; clone size: .; CDR3 DNA: TGTGCCAGCGGCTTAAGGTCGGACACTCGGCAGTACTTC; CDR3 protein: CASGLRSDTRQYF
D gene: TRBD1; J gene: TRBJ2-1; V gene: TRBV7-2; clone size: once; CDR3 DNA: TGTGCCAGCAGCTTAGATACCGGGACAGGGGGCAGTGAGCAGTTCTTC; CDR3 protein: CASSLDTGTGGSEQFF
D gene: .; J gene: TRBJ2-7; V gene: TRBV11-1; clone size: .; CDR3 DNA: TGTGCCAGCAGCTGGACCTTAGTGGGCGAGCAGTACTTC; CDR3 protein: CASSWTLVGEQYF
D gene: .; J gene: TRBJ2-1; V gene: TRBV7-9; clone size: .; CDR3 DNA: TGTGCCAGCAGCCCTACAGTAGAGCAGTTCTTC; CDR3 protein: CASSPTVEQFF